These 13 T cell receptor beta chains were all obtained from the same sample, sequenced in a study of blood T cell repertoires in COVID-19. Clones were sequenced by immunoSEQ multiplex PCR, and TCRdb holds only the in-frame ones, with some missing. Of 250,000 to 300,000 clones listed, about nine tenths are singletons. The sample taken for sequencing was peripheral blood. The receptors stem from a woman aged 35 to 49 who had recovered from COVID-19.

The chain couples TRBV24-1 to TRBJ2-1; 9 nucleotides line up with TRBD1. Per germline, CDR1 KGHDR and CDR2 SFDVKD. The ends lost 2 bases at V and 2 bases at J; junction bases unmatched: 9. The CDR3 is 18 amino acids. The CDR3 is CATSDSPGQGVTYNEQFF. CDR3 DNA: TGTGCCACCAGTGATTCACCGGGACAGGGAGTGACCTACAATGAGCAGTTCTTC.

V usage is TRBV28 and J usage is TRBJ2-1; possibly TRBD2 for D (6 bases). Germline V gene sequence: CDR1 MDHEN, CDR2 SYDVKM. Trimming removed 6 bases at V and 2 bases at J, with 14 bases between. The CDR3 spans 15 residues. The DNA of the CDR3 is TGTGCCAGCAGCCCCCTCGCGGGGACCTACAATGAGCAGTTCTTC. It translates to CASSPLAGTYNEQFF. Variable domain in full (rest from reference TRBV28 and TRBJ2-1): DVKVTQSSRYLVKRTGEKVFLECVQDMDHENMFWYRQDPGLGLRLIYFSYDVKMKEKGDIPEGYSVSREKKERFSLILESASTNQTSMYLCASSPLAGTYNEQFFGPGTRLTVL.

The chain links TRBV6-1 to TRBJ2-1, with a weak D call TRBD1 (5 bases). The CDR3 is made up of 16 amino acids. Trimming stripped 4 bases from V and 0 bases from J, with 13 bases between. Germline V gene data show CDR1 as MNHNS and CDR2 as SASEGT. The CDR3 region has the DNA TGTGCCAGCAGTGGTTGGACACAAAGCTCCTACAATGAGCAGTTCTTC. Amino acid sequence: CASSGWTQSSYNEQFF.

The rearrangement joins TRBV2 to TRBJ2-2; 10 nucleotides align to TRBD2. V lost 1 base and J lost 6; bases outside the gene matches: 8. CDR1 and CDR2 (germline): SNHLY, FYNNEI. The CDR3 has 17 residues. CDR3 nucleotide sequence: TGTGCCAGCAGTGAAGGGTGGGCAGCGGGAGGGCCCGGGGAGCTGTTTTTT. It translates to CASSEGWAAGGPGELFF.

The chain employs TRBV6-1 and TRBJ2-7; unclear D gene. CDR3 length: 14 residues. The V gene's germline CDR1 is MNHNS and CDR2 SASEGT. V was clipped by 1 base and J by 1 base, with 8 bases between them. Here the CDR3 DNA reads TGTGCCAGCAGTGAAGAGCGTCAGTCCTACGAGCAGTACTTC. It codes for CASSEERQSYEQYF.

The J gene is TRBJ1-2, the V gene TRBV7-9, with TRBD1 identical over 10 bases. The germline gives CDR1 SEHNR, CDR2 FQNEAQ (reference sequence). The CDR3 is 14 amino acids. The trim removed 1 base at V and 6 bases at J, leaving 2 bases unmatched. CDR3 region: CASSLEDRGDGYTF. The CDR3 region has the DNA TGTGCCAGCAGCTTAGAGGACAGGGGGGATGGCTACACCTTC.

V usage is TRBV29-1 and J usage is TRBJ2-2; D is uncertain. CDR3 length equals 13 residues. Trimming took 1 base from V and 3 from J, leaving 6 bases between them. Germline V CDR1 and CDR2: SQVTM, ANQGSEA. CDR3 coding DNA: TGCAGCGTTGAAGTACGGGACACCGGGGAGCTGTTTTTT. It is translated as CSVEVRDTGELFF.

The V call is TRBV7-9, the J call TRBJ1-1; TRBD1 might be the D (6 bases). Trimming stripped 5 bases from V and 4 bases from J, with 11 bases between. Germline V gene lookup returns CDR1 SEHNR and CDR2 FQNEAQ (reference sequence). This CDR3 contains 13 residues. CDR3 sequence (DNA): TGTGCCAGCAGCCCCCTAGGGGGCACTGAAGCTTTCTTT. Translated, it gives CASSPLGGTEAFF.

This chain uses TRBV7-3 with TRBJ2-1, with 7 bases that match TRBD1. Germline V CDR1 and CDR2: SGHTA, FQGTGA. J gave up 9 bases and V 3 bases, and 5 bases lay outside the gene matches. This CDR3 spans 13 amino acids. This CDR3 reads CASSFGQDGEQFF. The CDR3 coding sequence is TGTGCCAGCAGCTTCGGACAGGACGGTGAGCAGTTCTTC.

The chain recombines TRBV27 with TRBJ1-1; 8 bases fit TRBD1. The trim removed 7 bases at V and 6 bases at J, leaving 13 bases unmatched. The CDR3 contains 15 residues. Germline values: CDR1 MNHEY, CDR2 SMNVEV (reference sequence). The CDR3 nucleotides read TGTGCCAGCACCTTAGCGCCCGGGACAGGAGCTGAAGCTTTCTTT. Its translation: CASTLAPGTGAEAFF.

The rearrangement uses TRBV27 and TRBJ2-5, with 9 bases that match TRBD2. Trimming at V came to 4 bases and at J to 3 bases, leaving 9 bases not matched to a gene. The CDR3 runs 16 residues. Germline CDR1 MNHEY, CDR2 SMNVEV (reference sequence). In DNA, the CDR3 is TGTGCCAGCAGTTCGGTTCCTAGCGGGATGAAAGAGACCCAGTACTTC. This gives the protein CASSSVPSGMKETQYF.

This chain links TRBV27 with TRBJ1-2, with D possibly being TRBD1 (6 bases). This CDR3 spans 14 amino acids. Trimming left V 5 bases short and J 6 bases short, with 16 bases between. Germline lookup yields CDR1 MNHEY and CDR2 SMNVEV (reference sequence). In nucleotides, the CDR3 is TGTGCCAGCAGTCTATACAGGGATTTCGATGGCTACACCTTC. This gives the protein CASSLYRDFDGYTF.

This chain links TRBV6-5 with TRBJ2-7; D may be TRBD2 (5 bases). Looked up from germline, CDR1 is MNHEY and CDR2 is SVGAGI. The V and J ends lost 0 bases and 3 bases respectively, with 6 bases between them. This CDR3 is built from 13 residues. CDR3 protein: CASSYSAGYEQYF. Written as DNA, the CDR3 is TGTGCCAGCAGTTACTCGGCGGGCTACGAGCAGTACTTC.